This TCR beta chain was sequenced in a study of T cell repertoires in cytomegalovirus infection. Study-level information: Matching HLA type, along with CMV infection, was indicated by public TCR beta signatures.

This clonotype has more than one count but fewer than ten. What it binds is unknown. General study findings and limits: It was HLA-C-restricted CMV-specific TCR beta clonotypes that dominated the response ex vivo. Cumulative frequency (of public TCR beta family members) identified carriers of CMV plus the relevant HLA.

The CDR3 has 15 amino acids. Germline V lookup: CDR1 MNHEY, CDR2 SMNVEV (reference sequence). Trimming at V came to 3 bases and at J to 9 bases, leaving 10 bases not matched to a gene. TCRdb passed the reads through MiXCR, listing each CDR3 protein once. The sample has about 260,000 distinct CDR3 sequences, over 8% seen once. This sequence was found in a human donor in good health (CMV status not recorded). Some clones in this sample may be carry-over from other donors' samples. This rearrangement joins TRBV27 to TRBJ2-1; the match to TRBD2 covers 8 bases. The specimen was PBMCs. DNA of the CDR3: TGTGCCAGCAGTTTTGAGACTAGCGTCGGGGGTGAGCAGTTCTTC. Translating it yields CASSFETSVGGEQFF.